These 14 T cell receptor beta chains came from one sample sequenced in a study of shared clonotypes between healthy human individuals. Naive-designated CD8 cells lacked CD45RO, were positively enriched for CCR7, and omitted terminally differentiated effector memory CD45RA+ cells. Sequencing used immunoSEQ multiplex PCR; TCRdb keeps in-frame clones, though not all of them. The table has roughly 2.1 million clones, 90% to 95% seen once. Source material: naive CD8+ T cells from PBMCs. The receptors stem from a young man in good health. Some clones in this sample may be carry-over from other donors' samples.

Regarding this clone: Mismatch with germline at one junction end may stem from a read error. J is TRBJ1-2 and V is TRBV9; 9 bases agree with TRBD1. CDR1 and CDR2 (germline): SGDLS, YYNGEE. The length of the CDR3 is 18 residues. CDR3 nucleotide sequence: TGTACCAGCAGCGTAGAGGGACAGGGACTCCTAACTAACTATGGCTACACCTTC. Translating gives CTSSVEGQGLLTNYGYTF.

The V and J genes are TRBV12-5 and TRBJ1-1, with 8 bases fitting TRBD1. Trimming cost V 2 bases and J 4 bases; bases outside gene matches: 3. From germline, CDR1 is LGHNT and CDR2 FRNRAP. The CDR3 sequence is 14 residues long. The CDR3 bases are TGTGCTAGTGGTTTGACAGGGGGGGGCACTGAAGCTTTCTTT. This gives the protein CASGLTGGGTEAFF.

The CDR3 DNA sequence: TGTGCCAGCAGCTGGAGGACAGGTACCTACGAGCAGTACTTC. It specifies CASSWRTGTYEQYF. This chain connects TRBV11-2 to TRBJ2-7; TRBD1 agrees at 7 bases. The CDR3 spans 14 residues. Per germline, CDR1 SGHAT and CDR2 FQNNGV. V dropped 4 bases and J dropped 2; count of bases not matched to a gene: 5.

The V and J genes are TRBV5-4 and TRBJ2-2; weak D call: TRBD2 (6 bases). The CDR3 is 15 amino acids. Trimming left V 0 bases short and J 5 bases short, with 11 bases between. CDR1 and CDR2 (germline): SGHNT, YYREEE (reference sequence). In nucleotides, the CDR3 is TGTGCCAGCAGCTTGGTCGGGAGTGCGACCGGGGAGCTGTTTTTT. Protein product: CASSLVGSATGELFF.

Note on this clone: Additional DNA sequences in this sample encode the identical CDR3. The chain carries TRBV7-6 and TRBJ2-7, with 9 bases aligning to TRBD1. The CDR3 spans 16 residues. Trimming at V came to 1 base and at J to 2 bases, leaving 6 bases not matched to a gene. The germline CDR1 and CDR2 sequences are SGHVS and FNYEAQ. CDR3 bases: TGTGCCAGCAGCTTAGGAGGAGGACAGGGGACCTACGAGCAGTACTTC. Its protein is CASSLGGGQGTYEQYF. The variable domain in full, completed from reference TRBV7-6 and TRBJ2-7, reads GAGVSQSPRYKVTKRGQDVALRCDPISGHVSLYWYRQALGQGPEFLTYFNYEAQQDKSGLPNDRFSAERPEGSISTLTIQRTEQRDSAMYRCASSLGGGQGTYEQYFGPGTRLTVT.

V gene TRBV9 combines with J gene TRBJ1-2, with a weak D call TRBD1 (6 bases). CDR3 length: 15 amino acids. V was pared by 3 bases and J by 0 bases, with 12 bases between. Germline loops: CDR1 SGDLS, CDR2 YYNGEE. Here the CDR3 DNA reads TGTGCCAGCAGCGCAAGTGGACAGCCTAACTATGGCTACACCTTC. Protein sequence: CASSASGQPNYGYTF.

The CDR3 sequence: CASIQGSTYEQYF. CDR3 in DNA: TGTGCCAGCATACAGGGGTCAACCTACGAGCAGTACTTC. V and J are TRBV2 and TRBJ2-7, with 7 nucleotides matching TRBD1. V gave up 7 bases and J gave up 2 bases; unmatched junction bases: 5. CDR1 and CDR2 (germline): SNHLY, FYNNEI. The CDR3 length is 13 residues.

The V and J genes are TRBV10-1 and TRBJ2-2, with TRBD2 identical over 12 bases. Germline V gives CDR1 WNHNN, CDR2 SYGVQD (reference sequence). The CDR3 has 18 amino acids. The trim removed 3 bases at V and 2 bases at J, leaving 7 bases unmatched. The CDR3 here is CASSDNGLAGYNTGELFF. In DNA, the CDR3 is TGCGCCAGCAGTGATAACGGACTAGCGGGATACAACACCGGGGAGCTGTTTTTT.

The chain carries TRBV29-1 and TRBJ1-1; 8 bases agree with TRBD1. CDR1 SQVTM and CDR2 ANQGSEA come from the germline V gene. This CDR3 is 14 amino acids long. V shed 7 bases, J shed 5 bases, and the junction held 12 bases outside the gene matches. The CDR3 loop reads CSAPPAGGSTEAFF. Here the CDR3 DNA reads TGCAGCGCTCCCCCGGCAGGGGGCTCAACTGAAGCTTTCTTT.

The chain has TRBV4-3 and TRBJ2-7, with 7 bases identical to TRBD1. This CDR3 is built from 15 residues. Germline values: CDR1 LGHNA, CDR2 YSLEER. V lost 1 base, J lost 1 base, and 4 bases stayed unmatched. CDR3 nucleotides: TGCGCCAGCAGCCAAGTAGGACAGGCGTCCTACGAGCAGTACTTC. Its translation: CASSQVGQASYEQYF.

The CDR3 is CASSLVAGVVGQYF. CDR3 coding DNA: TGTGCCAGCAGTTTAGTAGCGGGAGTGGTCGGGCAGTACTTC. V usage is TRBV27 and J usage is TRBJ2-7; TRBD2 matches at 9 bases. V shed 2 bases, J shed 9 bases, and the junction held 8 bases outside the gene matches. The CDR3 consists of 14 residues. Germline values: CDR1 MNHEY, CDR2 SMNVEV (reference sequence).

The chain recombines TRBV4-1 with TRBJ1-3; no firm D call. The CDR3 length is 17 residues. The germline CDR1 and CDR2 sequences are MGHRA and YSYEKL. Deletions cut 0 bases from V and 3 bases from J, with 15 bases between. The CDR3 protein is CASSQDSTDLGGNTIYF. The DNA for the CDR3 is TGCGCCAGCAGCCAAGATAGCACCGATTTGGGTGGAAACACCATATATTTT.

V usage is TRBV27 and J usage is TRBJ1-5; D unresolved. The CDR3 totals 15 residues. Trimming shortened V by 8 bases and J by 0 bases, and 14 bases separated the two germline ends. CDR1 and CDR2 from the germline V gene are MNHEY and SMNVEV (reference sequence). The CDR3 region is CASRPVVDSNQPQHF. CDR3 nucleotide sequence: TGTGCCAGCCGCCCCGTCGTGGATAGCAATCAGCCCCAGCATTTT.

This sequence joins TRBV5-5 and TRBJ2-7, with unresolved D. This CDR3 has 14 amino acids. The germline gives CDR1 SGHKS, CDR2 YYEKEE (reference sequence). V dropped 3 bases and J dropped 3 bases, with 13 bases sitting between them. The CDR3, as DNA: TGTGCCAGCAGCTCCAGACGGGTACGCTACGAGCAGTACTTC. This translates into CASSSRRVRYEQYF.